The 30 T cell receptor beta chains presented below share a single source sample, sequenced in a study of neurological immune-mediated disorders. TCRdb itself ran the 5' RACE reads through MiXCR, one entry per CDR3 protein. The table records 50,000 or so distinct CDR3 sequences, about 3.7% of them present only once. The sample comprised PBMCs. The source is a man aged 35-49 years with multiple sclerosis.

The table lists this clonotype with many counts. The chain carries TRBV7-9 and TRBJ2-3; D may be TRBD1 or TRBD2 (6 bases each). CDR1 SEHNR and CDR2 FQNEAQ come from the germline V gene (reference sequence). Trimming removed 6 bases at V and 6 bases at J, with 19 bases between. CDR3 size: 15 residues. The CDR3 sequence: CASSNVAGGPDTQYF. The CDR3 DNA reads as TGTGCCAGCAGTAACGTAGCCGGGGGCCCGGATACGCAGTATTTT.

This clonotype was seen repeatedly, ten times or more. The chain recombines TRBV18 with TRBJ2-1; D call uncertain. Germline CDR1 KGHSH, CDR2 LQKENI. Trimming cost V 2 bases and J 10 bases, with 9 bases left between them. The CDR3 runs to 12 residues. The CDR3 region has the DNA TGTGCCAGCTCACCAACGGAGTTGGAGCAGTTCTTC. Protein product: CASSPTELEQFF.

About this clonotype: A much larger clonotype is one base distant, so this may be a read error. This chain joins TRBV29-1 and TRBJ1-2; the D gene is possibly TRBD1 (5 bases). The CDR3 sequence is 15 residues long. The V gene's germline CDR1 is SQVTM and CDR2 ANQGSEA. Trimming left V 0 bases short and J 0 bases short, with 11 bases between. This CDR3 is CSVEEGDSTNYGYTF. CDR3 nucleotide sequence: TGCAGCGTTGAAGAGGGGGACTCTACTAACTATGGCTACACCTTC.

This clonotype has a count of ten or more. The genes are TRBV20-1 and TRBJ2-4; TRBD2 aligns across 7 bases. Germline V gene lookup returns CDR1 DFQATT and CDR2 SNEGSKA (reference sequence). V dropped 3 bases and J dropped 1; count of bases not matched to a gene: 0. The CDR3 covers 13 residues. The CDR3 DNA reads TGCAGTGCTAGGGGGGGGGCCAAAAACATTCAGTACTTC. Its protein is CSARGGAKNIQYF.

This clonotype was recorded many times. This chain links TRBV5-1 with TRBJ2-7; 9 nucleotides match TRBD1. The junction had 2 bases not matched to a gene; V was cut back by 5 bases and J by 2 bases. This CDR3 contains 13 residues. Germline assignment: CDR1 SGHRS and CDR2 YFSETQ. As DNA, the CDR3 is TGCGCCAGCAGGGGGACAGGGACCTACGAGCAGTACTTC. Amino acid sequence: CASRGTGTYEQYF.

This clonotype was seen repeatedly, ten times or more. The chain couples TRBV5-5 to TRBJ1-3; D is undetermined. The germline CDR1 and CDR2 sequences are SGHKS and YYEKEE (reference sequence). The CDR3 is made up of 14 amino acids. V was pared by 0 bases and J by 0 bases, with 4 bases between. The CDR3 protein is CASSLDLSGNTIYF. For the CDR3, the DNA is TGTGCCAGCAGCTTGGATCTCTCTGGAAACACCATATATTTT.

This clonotype was recorded many times. V usage is TRBV2 and J usage is TRBJ2-5; 15 bases are a match to TRBD2. Germline V lookup: CDR1 SNHLY, CDR2 FYNNEI. The CDR3 contains 18 residues. The J segment lost 7 bases and the V segment lost 7 bases, leaving 16 bases of the junction unmatched. This chain's CDR3 is CASISRTSGGAGTGTQYF. The DNA for the CDR3 is TGTGCCAGCATATCGAGGACTAGCGGGGGGGCGGGGACGGGGACCCAGTACTTC.

This clonotype was observed many times. This rearrangement joins TRBV5-6 to TRBJ1-5; TRBD1 aligns across 9 bases. Looked up from germline, CDR1 is SGHDT and CDR2 is YYEEEE. The trim removed 4 bases at V and 1 base at J, leaving 6 bases unmatched. The CDR3 runs 16 residues. The CDR3 reads CASSPGQGRSNQPQHF. The CDR3 DNA sequence: TGTGCCAGCAGCCCGGGACAGGGCAGGAGCAATCAGCCCCAGCATTTT.

This clonotype has ten or more counts. The V gene is TRBV5-1, the J gene TRBJ2-7; 7 positions agree with TRBD1. There are 14 residues in the CDR3. Germline-derived CDR1 and CDR2 are SGHRS and YFSETQ. J lost 4 bases, V lost 1 base, and 5 bases had no gene match. This CDR3 is CASSLTGVGYEQYF. CDR3 bases: TGCGCCAGCAGCTTGACAGGGGTTGGGTACGAGCAGTACTTC.

This clonotype has at least ten counts. The CDR3 region is CASRLSGGGGANVLTF. The CDR3 coding sequence is TGTGCCAGCAGGCTCTCTGGGGGCGGTGGGGCCAACGTCCTGACTTTC. The chain is built from TRBV27 and TRBJ2-6; D possibly corresponds to TRBD1 (6 bases). This CDR3 is built from 16 residues. Germline loops: CDR1 MNHEY, CDR2 SMNVEV (reference sequence). V was cut by 6 bases and J by 3 bases, with 15 bases left in between. The full variable domain, in which reference TRBV27 and TRBJ2-6 provide the parts outside the CDR3, is EAQVTQNPRYLITVTGKKLTVTCSQNMNHEYMSWYRQDPGLGLRQIYYSMNVEVTDKGDVPEGYKVSRKEKRNFPLILESPSPNQTSLYFCASRLSGGGGANVLTFGAGSRLTVL.

This clonotype came up a few times. The chain uses TRBV5-6 and TRBJ2-1; perhaps TRBD2 as D (6 bases). This CDR3 is 17 amino acids long. Between the trimmed V and J ends, which lost 3 bases and 4 bases, there was a span of 20 bases. Germline values: CDR1 SGHDT, CDR2 YYEEEE. CDR3 region: CASSWGVRGTEYNEQFF. CDR3 sequence (DNA): TGTGCCAGCAGCTGGGGGGTCCGGGGGACCGAATACAATGAGCAGTTCTTC.

V is TRBV11-2 and J is TRBJ2-3; TRBD2 matches 9 bases. Trimming at V came to 6 bases and at J to 3 bases, leaving 7 bases not matched to a gene. CDR3 length: 15 residues. Per germline, CDR1 SGHAT and CDR2 FQNNGV. CDR3 nucleotide sequence: TGTGCCAGCAGAGCCCTAGCGGGAAGAACAGATACGCAGTATTTT. Encoded protein: CASRALAGRTDTQYF.

This clonotype was observed many times. The V and J genes are TRBV5-1 and TRBJ2-1, with D maybe TRBD2 (5 bases). V lost 5 bases and J 5 bases, leaving 17 bases between the germline ends. In germline, CDR1 is SGHRS, CDR2 YFSETQ. CDR3 length: 15 amino acids. For the CDR3, the DNA is TGCGCCAGCAGGTATTCCGGGGAATTGGACAATGAGCAGTTCTTC. This translates into CASRYSGELDNEQFF.

At least ten counts were recorded for this clonotype. The V gene is TRBV7-8, the J gene TRBJ1-1; a possible D gene is TRBD1 (6 bases). Germline V gives CDR1 SGHVS, CDR2 FQNEAQ. V shed 5 bases and J shed 4 bases, with 20 bases lying between them. The CDR3 has 16 residues. The CDR3: CASSKPGTFSITEAFF. The CDR3, as DNA: TGTGCCAGCAGCAAACCCGGGACATTTAGTATCACTGAAGCTTTCTTT.

This clonotype has a count of ten or more. This chain joins TRBV14 and TRBJ2-2; D is undetermined. V was trimmed by 2 bases and J by 7 bases, leaving 11 bases between them. CDR1 and CDR2 from the germline V gene are SGHDN and FVKESK. The CDR3 spans 14 residues. The CDR3 reads CASSQNQFGGELFF. In DNA form, the CDR3 reads TGTGCCAGCAGCCAAAACCAATTTGGCGGGGAGCTGTTTTTT.

This clonotype was detected many times. DNA for the CDR3: TGCAGTGCTAGAGATGCCCTCGGACAGGGGAGCTCCTACGAGCAGTACTTC. This translates into CSARDALGQGSSYEQYF. The V call is TRBV20-1, the J call TRBJ2-7; 9 nucleotides match TRBD1. The junction had 9 bases not matched to a gene; V was cut back by 0 bases and J by 0 bases. The CDR3 covers 17 residues. CDR1 is DFQATT and CDR2 is SNEGSKA in the germline V gene (reference sequence).

Ten or more counts support this clonotype. The rearrangement uses TRBV20-1 and TRBJ1-3; 9 bases fit TRBD1. Germline CDR1 reads DFQATT; CDR2 reads SNEGSKA (reference sequence). V lost 3 bases and J lost 4; bases outside the gene matches: 4. The CDR3 sequence is 14 residues long. The CDR3 bases are TGCAGTGCTAGCAGGACAGGGGCCGGAAACACCATATATTTT. It specifies CSASRTGAGNTIYF.

This chain links TRBV5-5 with TRBJ1-2; the match to TRBD1 covers 7 bases. V dropped 4 bases and J dropped 6; count of bases not matched to a gene: 9. This CDR3 comprises 14 residues. CDR1 and CDR2 from the germline V gene are SGHKS and YYEKEE (reference sequence). The CDR3 protein is CASSPGTEGNGYTF. As DNA, the CDR3 is TGTGCCAGCAGCCCGGGGACAGAAGGGAATGGCTACACCTTC.

This clonotype was recorded at least ten times. The V and J genes are TRBV10-3 and TRBJ2-5; D not certain. Per the germline V gene, CDR1 is ENHRY and CDR2 is SYGVKD. Trimming left V 4 bases short and J 1 base short, with 10 bases between. This CDR3 comprises 14 residues. CDR3 DNA sequence: TGTGCCATCAGTGGGGTCAACCTCCAAGAGACCCAGTACTTC. Residues: CAISGVNLQETQYF.

This clonotype appeared a few times. A much larger clone lies a single base off, so this may be a read error. It is likely a read error, because the conserved phenylalanine at the end of the CDR3 is missing. V is TRBV7-9 and J is TRBJ2-4; D is unresolved. Trimming stripped 5 bases from V and 12 bases from J, with 2 bases between. This CDR3 is built from 8 residues. CDR1 is SEHNR and CDR2 is FQNEAQ in the germline V gene (reference sequence). The CDR3 sequence: CASSPQYI. CDR3 nucleotide sequence: TGTGCCAGCAGCCCTCAGTACATC.

This clonotype was seen at least ten times. The chain employs TRBV12-3 or TRBV12-4 and TRBJ1-5; D perhaps matches TRBD1 (5 bases). This CDR3 is 14 amino acids long. The ends were cut back, 1 base at V and 3 bases at J, with 7 bases in the middle. For the CDR3, the DNA is TGTGCCAGCAGTTTAGGAGGGGACAATCAGCCCCAGCATTTT. Amino acid sequence: CASSLGGDNQPQHF.

As regards this clonotype: The germline gene is not matched at one end of the junction; a read error may be the cause. The gene calls are TRBV29-1 and TRBJ1-5; D might be TRBD1 (5 bases). This CDR3 is 11 amino acids long. Germline V gene sequence: CDR1 SQVTM, CDR2 ANQGSEA. Written as DNA, the CDR3 is TGCAGCGCCGGACAAACACGGCCCCAGAATTTT. It codes for CSAGQTRPQNF.

This clonotype came up many times. The V gene is TRBV2, the J gene TRBJ1-1; D is ambiguous. The CDR3 extends over 15 amino acids. Germline CDR1 SNHLY, CDR2 FYNNEI. The V gene lost 1 base and the J gene lost 2 bases, with 11 bases spanning the gap. The CDR3 DNA sequence: TGTGCCAGCAGTGAAGATTTGTGGGCAAACACTGAAGCTTTCTTT. Translating it yields CASSEDLWANTEAFF.

This clonotype was found many times. V and J are TRBV7-6 and TRBJ2-3, with D unclear. CDR1 SGHVS and CDR2 FNYEAQ come from the germline V gene. The CDR3 totals 16 residues. V lost 0 bases and J 6 bases, leaving 16 bases between the germline ends. The CDR3 DNA reads as TGTGCCAGCAGCTTAGCGGGGTGGACGGGCTCGGATACGCAGTATTTT. Protein sequence: CASSLAGWTGSDTQYF.

At least ten counts were recorded for this clonotype. One end of the junction does not line up with germline, which may come from a read error. This chain uses TRBV28 with TRBJ1-5; TRBD1 matches 10 bases. The CDR3 runs to 15 residues. Germline values: CDR1 MDHEN, CDR2 SYDVKM. This chain's CDR3 is CASSLYGTGDQPQNF. CDR3 in DNA: TGTGCCAGCAGTTTATACGGGACAGGGGATCAGCCCCAGAATTTT.

This clonotype was seen ten or more times. This rearrangement joins TRBV5-1 to TRBJ2-5, with unresolved D. CDR1 SGHRS and CDR2 YFSETQ come from the germline V gene. This CDR3 has 14 amino acids. V lost 1 base, J lost 0 bases, and 7 bases lay in between. CDR3 coding DNA: TGCGCCAGCAGCTTGTCCCGTAACCAAGAGACCCAGTACTTC. This sequence encodes CASSLSRNQETQYF. Based on the CDR3 plus reference TRBV5-1 and TRBJ2-5, the full variable domain is KAGVTQTPRYLIKTRGQQVTLSCSPISGHRSVSWYQQTPGQGLQFLFEYFSETQRNKGNFPGRFSGRQFSNSRSEMNVSTLELGDSALYLCASSLSRNQETQYFGPGTRLLVL.

The table lists this clonotype with many counts. The chain joins TRBV12-3 or TRBV12-4 to TRBJ2-2, with D perhaps matching TRBD1 or TRBD2 (5 bases each). CDR3 length: 13 residues. The V end was cut by 3 bases, the J end by 6 bases, with 8 bases between. CDR3 sequence reads: CASSLRGAGELFF. CDR3 coding DNA: TGTGCCAGCAGTTTGAGGGGAGCCGGGGAGCTGTTTTTT.

This clonotype occurred many times. The V gene is TRBV3-1, the J gene TRBJ1-2; no reliable D call. V gave up 0 bases and J gave up 8 bases, with 19 bases separating them. Germline CDR1 LGHDT, CDR2 YNNKEL (reference sequence). The CDR3 loop spans 16 amino acids. As DNA, the CDR3 is TGTGCCAGCAGCCAAGATCCCCGGGTACCACCTATGGGCTACACCTTC. Its translation: CASSQDPRVPPMGYTF.

This clonotype was counted many times. This chain links TRBV5-5 with TRBJ1-5; D uncertain. Trimming removed 4 bases from V and 11 bases from J, with 22 bases in between. Germline CDR1 and CDR2: SGHKS and YYEKEE (reference sequence). This CDR3 region has 15 residues. For the CDR3, the DNA is TGTGCCAGCAGCCTTGGGCCAGGCGTCGAACGGACCCAGCATTTT. This encodes CASSLGPGVERTQHF. The variable domain in full, with the rest retrieved from reference TRBV5-5 and TRBJ1-5, is DAGVTQSPTHLIKTRGQQVTLRCSPISGHKSVSWYQQVLGQGPQFIFQYYEKEERGRGNFPDRFSARQFPNYSSELNVNALLLGDSALYLCASSLGPGVERTQHFGDGTRLSIL.

This clonotype was detected ten times or more. The chain has TRBV20-1 and TRBJ2-5; possible D gene TRBD1, 6 bases. Trimming removed 1 base at V and 3 bases at J, with 12 bases between. The CDR3 is 14 amino acids. Germline CDR1 and CDR2: DFQATT and SNEGSKA (reference sequence). CDR3 loop: CSARGGQMEETQYF. DNA for the CDR3: TGCAGTGCTAGAGGCGGACAGATGGAAGAGACCCAGTACTTC.